Shown below are 27 T cell receptor beta chains from a single sample sequenced in a study of T cell responses to AZD1222 COVID-19 vaccine. Method: immunoSEQ multiplex PCR; TCRdb's copy keeps in-frame clones and lacks some. The sample records 150,000 to 200,000 clones, approximately 90% being singletons. This material consisted of peripheral blood, taken 28 days after the second AZD1222 dose. The receptor source for this set is an adult who received the AZD1222 COVID-19 vaccine.

The chain is built from TRBV6-8 and TRBJ2-5, with 7 bases matching TRBD1. Germline loops: CDR1 MNHGY, CDR2 SAAAGT. V dropped 6 bases and J dropped 2; count of bases not matched to a gene: 9. The CDR3 covers 15 residues. The CDR3 bases are TGTGCCAGCAGCCGACGGACAGGCCGACAAGAGACCCAGTACTTC. Its protein product is CASSRRTGRQETQYF.

CDR3 coding DNA: TGCGCCAGCAGCTTGGATTACCGGGGAGCCGAGCAGTACTTC. Its translation: CASSLDYRGAEQYF. The V and J genes are TRBV5-1 and TRBJ2-7; tentatively, D is TRBD2 (5 bases). From germline, CDR1 is SGHRS and CDR2 YFSETQ. The CDR3 covers 14 residues. V lost 0 bases to trimming and J lost 6 bases, with 13 bases between them. Looking up the rest from reference TRBV5-1 and TRBJ2-7 gives the full variable domain: KAGVTQTPRYLIKTRGQQVTLSCSPISGHRSVSWYQQTPGQGLQFLFEYFSETQRNKGNFPGRFSGRQFSNSRSEMNVSTLELGDSALYLCASSLDYRGAEQYFGPGTRLTVT.

The rearrangement joins TRBV2 to TRBJ1-2; weak D call: TRBD1 (6 bases). This CDR3 is 13 amino acids long. V shed 6 bases and J shed 4 bases, with 12 bases lying between them. Looked up from germline, CDR1 is SNHLY and CDR2 is FYNNEI. The CDR3 loop reads CASSPGEGYGYTF. CDR3 nucleotide sequence: TGTGCCAGCAGCCCAGGGGAAGGCTATGGCTACACCTTC.

The V call is TRBV6-5, the J call TRBJ1-4; 9 bases agree with TRBD1. The V gene end was trimmed by 6 bases and the J gene end by 1 base; junction bases not matched to a gene: 3. From germline, CDR1 is MNHEY and CDR2 SVGAGI. The CDR3 extends over 15 amino acids. The CDR3 nucleotides are TGTGCCAGCAGAAGACAGGGGGGAACTAATGAAAAACTGTTTTTT. Residues: CASRRQGGTNEKLFF.

This clone has just a few counts. This rearrangement joins TRBV5-1 to TRBJ2-7, with D tentatively TRBD1 (6 bases). This CDR3 contains 15 residues. CDR1 is SGHRS, CDR2 YFSETQ, per germline. Trimming shortened V by 4 bases and J by 2 bases, and 16 bases separated the two germline ends. CDR3 sequence (DNA): TGCGCCAGCAGCGAGGGGGAGAGCTCTACCTACGAGCAGTACTTC. Translating gives CASSEGESSTYEQYF.

The V and J genes are TRBV7-9 and TRBJ1-1; D not resolved. V shed 3 bases and J shed 1 base, with 6 bases lying between them. The CDR3 contains 13 residues. From germline, CDR1 is SEHNR and CDR2 FQNEAQ (reference sequence). Written as DNA, the CDR3 is TGTGCCAGCAGCTTGGAGTCGAACACTGAAGCTTTCTTT. This encodes CASSLESNTEAFF.

The chain combines TRBV9 with TRBJ1-1; D may be TRBD1 (6 bases). Trimming left V 4 bases short and J 4 bases short, with 23 bases between. This CDR3 is 17 amino acids long. Per the germline V gene, CDR1 is SGDLS and CDR2 is YYNGEE. The chain's CDR3 is CASSLSAGGLGSTEAFF. The CDR3, as DNA: TGTGCCAGCAGCCTTTCCGCTGGGGGGCTGGGGAGCACTGAAGCTTTCTTT. The full variable domain, rest sourced from reference TRBV9 and TRBJ1-1, is DSGVTQTPKHLITATGQRVTLRCSPRSGDLSVYWYQQSLDQGLQFLIQYYNGEERAKGNILERFSAQQFPDLHSELNLSSLELGDSALYFCASSLSAGGLGSTEAFFGQGTRLTVV.

V and J are TRBV6-5 and TRBJ1-2, with 9 bases identical to TRBD1. The CDR3 sequence is 15 residues long. V shed 6 bases, J shed 2 bases, and the junction held 7 bases outside the gene matches. Germline loops: CDR1 MNHEY, CDR2 SVGAGI. The CDR3 here is CASSRVGQGNYGYTF. CDR3 DNA: TGTGCCAGCAGCCGGGTGGGACAGGGCAACTATGGCTACACCTTC.

The CDR3, as DNA: TGTGCCAGCAGCCCGAGGGGGGGTAACCAGCCCCAGCATTTT. It encodes CASSPRGGNQPQHF. The genes are TRBV7-9 and TRBJ1-5; possible D gene TRBD1, 6 bases. The CDR3 has 14 residues. V was shortened by 5 bases and J by 7 bases, with 15 bases between the two germline ends. Germline V CDR1 and CDR2: SEHNR, FQNEAQ (reference sequence).

The chain carries TRBV19 and TRBJ2-2; D uncertain. Trimming pared 7 bases from V and 5 bases from J, leaving 5 bases between. CDR1 LNHDA and CDR2 SQIVND come from the germline V gene (reference sequence). This CDR3 comprises 11 residues. The CDR3 coding sequence is TGTGCCAGTACCCAGACCGGGGAGCTGTTTTTT. It yields the protein CASTQTGELFF.

The CDR3 nucleotides read TGTGCCAGCAGTTACGGTCCCCCTCCGGGCGGCGACTACGAGCAGTACTTC. Residues: CASSYGPPPGGDYEQYF. This chain connects TRBV6-7 to TRBJ2-7, with D uncertain. TRBV6-7 is sorted into the ORF group, with uncertain function. This CDR3 comprises 17 residues. V shed 2 bases and J shed 3 bases, with 20 bases lying between them.

The rearrangement uses TRBV18 and TRBJ1-5, with no clear D. The CDR3 has 15 amino acids. V shed 2 bases and J shed 2 bases, with 10 bases lying between them. The germline V gene has CDR1 KGHSH and CDR2 LQKENI. The CDR3 DNA is TGTGCCAGCTCACCAAATGGGAATCGCAATCAGCCCCAGCATTTT. Amino acid sequence: CASSPNGNRNQPQHF.

The genes are TRBV6-6 and TRBJ2-7; possible D gene TRBD2, 5 bases. Trimming stripped 4 bases from V and 0 bases from J, with 10 bases between. CDR1 is MNHNY, CDR2 SVGAGI, per germline (reference sequence). The CDR3 spans 14 residues. DNA of the CDR3: TGTGCCAGCAGTTTACTAGGTTCCTCCTACGAGCAGTACTTC. Protein: CASSLLGSSYEQYF.

The chain recombines TRBV14 with TRBJ1-1; D not resolved. Germline V CDR1 and CDR2: SGHDN, FVKESK. The CDR3 covers 16 residues. The ends were cut back, 1 base at V and 1 base at J, with 13 bases in the middle. The CDR3 here is CASSQGSRYRNTEAFF. CDR3 bases: TGTGCCAGCAGCCAAGGGTCCAGGTACCGGAACACTGAAGCTTTCTTT.

V gene TRBV2 combines with J gene TRBJ1-2; D possibly corresponds to TRBD1 (5 bases). The CDR3 contains 13 residues. Per the germline V gene, CDR1 is SNHLY and CDR2 is FYNNEI. The germline V and J ends were trimmed by 7 bases and 7 bases, with 16 bases remaining between them. The CDR3 loop is CASIRNQGGGYTF. The DNA of the CDR3 is TGTGCCAGCATCCGGAATCAGGGAGGTGGCTACACCTTC.

This clone was observed once. This chain uses TRBV5-1 with TRBJ1-1; D is unresolved. This CDR3 is built from 13 residues. Trimming took 2 bases from V and 0 from J, leaving 5 bases between them. Germline CDR1 is SGHRS and CDR2 is YFSETQ. This chain's CDR3 is CASSFNVNTEAFF. The CDR3 DNA follows: TGCGCCAGCAGCTTCAACGTGAACACTGAAGCTTTCTTT.

The rearrangement joins TRBV5-1 to TRBJ1-1; 7 positions match TRBD1. The CDR3 is 16 amino acids. The V segment lost 4 bases and the J segment 1 base; nucleotides outside the gene matches: 10. Germline CDR1 SGHRS, CDR2 YFSETQ. The CDR3 loop reads CASSPGGTAPNTEAFF. CDR3 nucleotides: TGCGCCAGCAGCCCCGGGGGGACAGCCCCGAACACTGAAGCTTTCTTT.

The V call is TRBV18, the J call TRBJ2-3; D is undetermined. The length of the CDR3 is 13 residues. Germline loops: CDR1 KGHSH, CDR2 LQKENI. Trimming pared 8 bases from V and 6 bases from J, leaving 15 bases between. CDR3 sequence reads: CASPPRYGDTQYF. CDR3 nucleotide sequence: TGTGCCAGCCCGCCGAGGTATGGGGATACGCAGTATTTT.

CDR3: CASVFFRDSHEAFF. DNA for the CDR3: TGTGCCAGCGTTTTCTTCCGGGACAGCCACGAAGCTTTCTTT. The chain employs TRBV7-2 and TRBJ1-1; the match to TRBD1 covers 7 bases. In germline, CDR1 is SGHTA, CDR2 FQGNSA. Trimming removed 8 bases from V and 8 bases from J; junction bases left unmatched: 14. The CDR3 consists of 14 residues.

V and J are TRBV7-9 and TRBJ2-2; maybe TRBD1 (6 bases). V was shortened by 2 bases and J by 2 bases, with 9 bases between the two germline ends. The CDR3 totals 15 residues. Germline CDR1 SEHNR, CDR2 FQNEAQ (reference sequence). The chain's CDR3 is CASSLRTENTGELFF. The CDR3 DNA follows: TGTGCCAGCAGCTTAAGGACAGAAAACACCGGGGAGCTGTTTTTT.

This sequence joins TRBV7-9 and TRBJ2-1; TRBD1 agrees at 7 bases. The V and J ends lost 4 bases and 7 bases, in that order; junction bases with no gene match: 4. The CDR3 is 13 amino acids. CDR1 is SEHNR and CDR2 is FQNEAQ in the germline V gene (reference sequence). The CDR3 nucleotides are TGTGCCAGCAGCTCAAACAGGGGAAATGAGCAGTTCTTC. This codes for CASSSNRGNEQFF.

This clone has only a few counts. This chain joins TRBV12-3 or TRBV12-4 and TRBJ1-3; D may be TRBD1 (5 bases). This CDR3 has 12 residues. Trimming left V 8 bases short and J 5 bases short, with 10 bases between. DNA for the CDR3: TGTGCCAGCGGGCAGGGAAGAAACACCATATATTTT. Translated, it gives CASGQGRNTIYF.

This sequence joins TRBV7-9 and TRBJ1-4; TRBD1 might be the D (6 bases). Germline loops: CDR1 SEHNR, CDR2 FQNEAQ (reference sequence). The ends were cut back, 5 bases at V and 4 bases at J, with 14 bases in the middle. CDR3 length: 15 amino acids. CDR3: CASSEDGGLNEKLFF. CDR3 coding DNA: TGTGCCAGCAGCGAGGACGGGGGCCTTAATGAAAAACTGTTTTTT. Full variable domain (remainder filled in from reference TRBV7-9 and TRBJ1-4): DTGVSQNPRHKITKRGQNVTFRCDPISEHNRLYWYRQTLGQGPEFLTYFQNEAQLEKSRLLSDRFSAERPKGSFSTLEIQRTEQGDSAMYLCASSEDGGLNEKLFFGSGTQLSVL.

The J gene is TRBJ1-6, the V gene TRBV5-1; D is ambiguous. Germline CDR1 SGHRS, CDR2 YFSETQ. CDR3 length equals 16 residues. V lost 2 bases and J lost 6, with 15 bases in between. The CDR3 region is CASSFVVGGGNSPLHF. CDR3 sequence (DNA): TGCGCCAGCAGCTTTGTTGTTGGAGGCGGTAATTCACCCCTCCACTTT. Filled out from reference TRBV5-1 and TRBJ1-6, the complete variable domain reads KAGVTQTPRYLIKTRGQQVTLSCSPISGHRSVSWYQQTPGQGLQFLFEYFSETQRNKGNFPGRFSGRQFSNSRSEMNVSTLELGDSALYLCASSFVVGGGNSPLHFGNGTRLTVT.

The chain couples TRBV5-1 to TRBJ1-4; unclear D gene. This CDR3 region has 15 residues. Germline CDR1 SGHRS, CDR2 YFSETQ. V was cut by 4 bases and J by 0 bases, with 10 bases left in between. CDR3 coding DNA: TGCGCCAGCAGCCGCACGGCGGCAACTAATGAAAAACTGTTTTTT. It yields the protein CASSRTAATNEKLFF. The whole variable domain, filled in from reference TRBV5-1 and TRBJ1-4, reads KAGVTQTPRYLIKTRGQQVTLSCSPISGHRSVSWYQQTPGQGLQFLFEYFSETQRNKGNFPGRFSGRQFSNSRSEMNVSTLELGDSALYLCASSRTAATNEKLFFGSGTQLSVL.

The chain employs TRBV19 and TRBJ2-1, with 8 bases that match TRBD2. The junction had 6 bases not matched to a gene; V was cut back by 5 bases and J by 3 bases. In germline, CDR1 is LNHDA, CDR2 SQIVND (reference sequence). This CDR3 comprises 15 residues. This CDR3 is CASSLPGGGYNEQFF. CDR3 bases: TGTGCCAGTAGTTTACCGGGAGGGGGCTACAATGAGCAGTTCTTC.

The V and J genes are TRBV4-3 and TRBJ2-1; TRBD2 matches 13 bases. V lost 1 base, J lost 7 bases, and 1 base stayed unmatched. This CDR3 comprises 15 residues. Germline V gene sequence: CDR1 LGHNA, CDR2 YSLEER. CDR3: CASSQGTSGSNEQFF. The CDR3 DNA follows: TGCGCCAGCAGCCAAGGGACTAGCGGGAGTAATGAGCAGTTCTTC.